This T cell receptor (beta chain) appears in the sequencing data of a study of cytomegalovirus exposure and HLA in healthy donors. Primers for the PCR totalled 60 Vbeta and 13 Jbeta. This table comes from immunoSEQ multiplex PCR, and its TCRdb copy is limited to in-frame clones, with some not included. Here the sample spans about 120,000 clones, around 80% being singletons. Study-wide results and limits: Researchers reported from a later analysis that most CMV-associated TCR beta chains appeared HLA-restricted. The authors listed approximately 160 TCR beta chains as cytomegalovirus-associated. It has been reported that TCR beta sequences accurately predicted the HLA-A and HLA-B alleles of most subjects.

Turning to this clone: Its specificity is not known.

The CDR3 covers 14 residues. The germline CDR1 and CDR2 sequences are SSHAT and FNYEAQ (reference sequence). Deletions cut 5 bases from V and 0 bases from J, with 9 bases between. This chain links TRBV7-7 with TRBJ2-3; the D is unclear. This sequence originates from a female donor in good health and CMV-seronegative. The sequencing sample was made of PBMCs. The CDR3 sequence is CASSPGPSTDTQYF. The CDR3 DNA is TGTGCCAGCAGCCCAGGCCCTAGCACAGATACGCAGTATTTT.